This T cell receptor (beta chain) was obtained from a study of blood T cell repertoires in COVID-19. Study in general: COVID-19 samples collected from the United States, Italy and Spain covered acute and convalescent phases. The cDNA or gDNA used as material had been derived from T cells, B-cell-depleted T cells, or PBMCs.

Authors' methods: Estimates of nucleated cell counts were drawn from the amplification of reference gene primers. The repertoire was sequenced with immunoSEQ multiplex PCR; TCRdb's copy has only in-frame clones and lacks some. V, J and clone size reflect that table, while D and trimming were determined from the DNA. Of fewer than 110,000 clones in the sample, more than 70% were seen once. This CDR3 is 13 amino acids long. Germline loops: CDR1 SNHLY, CDR2 FYNNEI. J was trimmed by 8 bases and V by 7 bases; bases with no gene match: 8. The sequenced sample was peripheral blood. The source of this sequence is a middle-aged man with active or convalescent COVID-19. The V and J genes are TRBV2 and TRBJ1-2, with 9 bases identical to TRBD1. CDR3 in amino acids: CASTPGQGYGYTF. The DNA for the CDR3 is TGTGCCAGCACCCCGGGACAGGGCTACGGCTACACCTTC.